The sequence of this T cell receptor beta chain was determined in a study of T cells in Graves' hyperthyroidism and ophthalmopathy. Details on this clonotype: Its antigen is as yet unknown.

The germline CDR1 and CDR2 sequences are SQVTM and ANQGSEA. This CDR3 comprises 12 residues. Between the trimmed V and J ends, which lost 7 bases and 2 bases, there was a span of 8 bases. TCR beta CDR3 regions were amplified from RNA transcripts. Using the HTBI primer set, a first-round RT-PCR was run on the TCR CDR3. TCRdb processed the multiplex PCR reads anew with MiXCR; each CDR3 protein has one entry. The sample carries hundreds of thousands of distinct CDR3 sequences, roughly 21% recorded once. Notes on the study in general: In the blood, most expanded thyroid clonotypes above 0.001 appeared as well.

Ophthalmopathy cases met thresholds of Clinical Activity Score at least 3, NOSPECS grade at least 4 and duration under 3 months. The genes are TRBV29-1 and TRBJ2-2; a possible D gene is TRBD2 (6 bases). Sequencing input: blood. This sequence originates from a man between 40 and 49 years old with Graves' ophthalmopathy. The CDR3 is CSAGLNTGELFF. The CDR3 DNA is TGCAGCGCGGGACTTAACACCGGGGAGCTGTTTTTT.